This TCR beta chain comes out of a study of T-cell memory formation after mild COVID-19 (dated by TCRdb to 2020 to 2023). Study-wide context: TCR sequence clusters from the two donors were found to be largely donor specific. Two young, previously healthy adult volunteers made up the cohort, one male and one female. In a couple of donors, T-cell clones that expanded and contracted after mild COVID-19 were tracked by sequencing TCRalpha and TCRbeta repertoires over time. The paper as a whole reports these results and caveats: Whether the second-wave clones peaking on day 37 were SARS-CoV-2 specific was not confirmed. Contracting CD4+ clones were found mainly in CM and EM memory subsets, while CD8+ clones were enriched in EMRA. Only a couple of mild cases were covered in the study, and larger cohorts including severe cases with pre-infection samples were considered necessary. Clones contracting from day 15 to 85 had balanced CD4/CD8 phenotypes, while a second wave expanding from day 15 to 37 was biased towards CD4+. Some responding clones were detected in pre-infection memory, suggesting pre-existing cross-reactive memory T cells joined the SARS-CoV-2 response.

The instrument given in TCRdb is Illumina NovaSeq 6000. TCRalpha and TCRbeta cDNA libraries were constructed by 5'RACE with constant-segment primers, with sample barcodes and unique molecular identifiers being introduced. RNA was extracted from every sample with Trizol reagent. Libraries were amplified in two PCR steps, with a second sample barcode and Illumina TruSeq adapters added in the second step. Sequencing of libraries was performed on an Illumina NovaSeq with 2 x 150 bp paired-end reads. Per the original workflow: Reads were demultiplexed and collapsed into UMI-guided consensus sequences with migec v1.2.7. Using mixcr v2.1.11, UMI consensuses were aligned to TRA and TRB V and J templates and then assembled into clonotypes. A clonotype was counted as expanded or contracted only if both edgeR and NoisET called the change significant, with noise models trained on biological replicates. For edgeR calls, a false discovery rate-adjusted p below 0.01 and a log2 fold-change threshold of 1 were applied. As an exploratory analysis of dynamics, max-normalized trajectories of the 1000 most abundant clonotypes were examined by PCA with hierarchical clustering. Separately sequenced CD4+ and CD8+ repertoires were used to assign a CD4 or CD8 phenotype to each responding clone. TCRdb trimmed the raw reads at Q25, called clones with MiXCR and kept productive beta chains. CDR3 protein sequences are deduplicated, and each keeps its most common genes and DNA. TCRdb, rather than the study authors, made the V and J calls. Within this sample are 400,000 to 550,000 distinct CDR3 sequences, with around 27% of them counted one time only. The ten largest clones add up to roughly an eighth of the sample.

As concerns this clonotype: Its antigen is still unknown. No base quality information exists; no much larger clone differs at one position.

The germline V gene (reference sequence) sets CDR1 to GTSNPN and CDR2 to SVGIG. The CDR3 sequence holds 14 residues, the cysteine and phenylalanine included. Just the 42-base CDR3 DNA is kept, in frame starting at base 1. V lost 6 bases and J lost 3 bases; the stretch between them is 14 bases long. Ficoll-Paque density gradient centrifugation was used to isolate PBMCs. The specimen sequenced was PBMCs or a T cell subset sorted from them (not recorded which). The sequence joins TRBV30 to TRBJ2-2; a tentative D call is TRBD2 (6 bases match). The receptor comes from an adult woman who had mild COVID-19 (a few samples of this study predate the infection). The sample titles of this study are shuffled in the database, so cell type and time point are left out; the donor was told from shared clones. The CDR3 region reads CACSWGRYTGELFF. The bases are TGTGCCTGCAGTTGGGGGAGGTACACCGGGGAGCTGTTTTTT.